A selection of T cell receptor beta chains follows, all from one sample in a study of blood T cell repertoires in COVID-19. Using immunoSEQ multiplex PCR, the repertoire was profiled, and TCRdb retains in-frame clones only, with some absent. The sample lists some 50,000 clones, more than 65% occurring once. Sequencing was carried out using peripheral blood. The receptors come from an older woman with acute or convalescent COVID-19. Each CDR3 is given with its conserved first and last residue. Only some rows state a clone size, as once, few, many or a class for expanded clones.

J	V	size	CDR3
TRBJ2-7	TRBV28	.	CASRITGVSSYEQYF
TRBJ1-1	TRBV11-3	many	CASSLRGQGTEAFF
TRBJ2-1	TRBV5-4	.	CASSPGTSYNEQFF
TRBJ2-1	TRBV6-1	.	CASSDETGGSYNEQFF
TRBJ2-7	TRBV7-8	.	CASSLLAGPYEQYF
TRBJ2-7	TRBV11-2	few	CASSSRGAGEQYF
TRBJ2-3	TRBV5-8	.	CASSQTSGGSTSTDTQYF
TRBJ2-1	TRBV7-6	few	CASSLGSSGGATEQFF
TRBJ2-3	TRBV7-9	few	CASSFRELTDTQYF
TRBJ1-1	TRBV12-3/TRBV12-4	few	CASRPVTEAFF
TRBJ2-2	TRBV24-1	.	CATSDLAGENTGELFF
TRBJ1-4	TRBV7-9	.	CASSLGGAEKLFF
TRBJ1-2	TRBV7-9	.	CASSLVGTDLAYGYTF
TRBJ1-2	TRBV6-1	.	CASSEGSHSRDGYTF
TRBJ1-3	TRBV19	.	CASSTNSISGNTIYF
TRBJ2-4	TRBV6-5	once	CASSRDRDAKNIQYF
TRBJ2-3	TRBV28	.	CASSLWRLAGSTDTQYF
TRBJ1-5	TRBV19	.	CASSPLQTYSNQPQHF
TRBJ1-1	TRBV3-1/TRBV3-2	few	CASSQGLGGMNTEAFF
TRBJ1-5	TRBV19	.	CASTPDRGGQPQHF
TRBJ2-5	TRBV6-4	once	CASSAEANRDIQETQYF
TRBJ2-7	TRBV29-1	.	CSVEGQSYEQYF
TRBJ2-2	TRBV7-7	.	CASSSGQGDTGELFF
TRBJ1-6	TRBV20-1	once	CSASRGTTNSPLHF
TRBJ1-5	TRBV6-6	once	CASIPDRADQPQHF
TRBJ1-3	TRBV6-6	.	CASSYSPAGSGGTIYF
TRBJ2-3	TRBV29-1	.	CSVEATSGRIPDTQYF
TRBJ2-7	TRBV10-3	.	CAISESPDSRQYF
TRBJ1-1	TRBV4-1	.	CASSQGRGGNTEAFF
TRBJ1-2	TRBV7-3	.	CASSLQGSGYTF
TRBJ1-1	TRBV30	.	CAWQGGPKIVF
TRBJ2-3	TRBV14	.	CASSQSIRGTQYF
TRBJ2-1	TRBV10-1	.	CSNEVRVRFYNEQFF
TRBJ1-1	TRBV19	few	CASKNRVNTEAFF
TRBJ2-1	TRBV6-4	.	CASSQAGDYNEQFF
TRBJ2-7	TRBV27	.	CASSLSDRASYEQYF
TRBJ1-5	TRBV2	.	CASSEVGSGHQPQHF
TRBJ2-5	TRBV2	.	CASSAGTGSGETQYF
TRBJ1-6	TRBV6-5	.	CASTIGSNSPLHF
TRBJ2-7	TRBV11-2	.	CASSLGLQTYEQYF
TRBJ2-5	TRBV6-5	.	CASRPPGGGETQYF
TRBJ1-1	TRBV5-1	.	CASSLGDVRNPRVGNTEAFF
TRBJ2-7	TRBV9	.	CASSVGGLAYEQYF
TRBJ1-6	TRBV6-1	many	CASSEKWTGVQNSPLHF
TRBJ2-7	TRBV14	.	CASSQRGQSYEQYF
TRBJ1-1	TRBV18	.	CASSPPSEGMNTEAFF
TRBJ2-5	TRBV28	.	CASSSGQGPETQYF
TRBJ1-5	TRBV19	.	CASSLAGLSNQPQHF
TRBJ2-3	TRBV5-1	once	CASSPTLGRPITDTQYF